Each of the 10 T cell receptor beta chains below was sequenced from the same sample in a study of relationships among human T cell subsets. Semiquantitative ARM-PCR amplified T cell receptor alpha and beta CDR3 regions from mRNA. Exponential amplification used communal superprimers after tagged nested gene-specific primers in ARM-PCR. Each CDR3 protein gets one entry after TCRdb re-called the multiplex PCR reads with MiXCR. Of about 2,400 distinct CDR3 sequences detected, under 50% appear once; the ten largest clones hold around 50%. Input material: activated T cells sorted from blood. Regarding subset: CD45RA-RO-CD69+ activated T cells. The receptor source for this set is a man aged 40-49 years in good health.

This clonotype was found a few times. The gene calls are TRBV27 and TRBJ2-5; weak D call: TRBD1 (6 bases). The V and J ends lost 2 bases and 5 bases respectively, with 6 bases between them. The CDR3 covers 12 residues. Germline values: CDR1 MNHEY, CDR2 SMNVEV (reference sequence). The CDR3 region is CASSLRGETQYF. CDR3 DNA: TGTGCCAGCAGTTTAAGGGGGGAGACCCAGTACTTC.

The rearrangement links TRBV20-1 to TRBJ2-5; D not resolved. This CDR3 comprises 15 residues. Germline CDR1 DFQATT, CDR2 SNEGSKA (reference sequence). V was trimmed by 0 bases and J by 2 bases, leaving 13 bases between them. CDR3 region: CSARDGKSTQETQYF. The CDR3 DNA follows: TGCAGTGCTAGAGATGGGAAGTCTACTCAAGAGACCCAGTACTTC.

The V call is TRBV11-3, the J call TRBJ2-1, with D possibly being TRBD1 (7 bases). With 5 bases removed from V and 4 bases from J, the gap between germline ends came to 15 bases. Germline CDR1 reads SGHNT; CDR2 reads YENEEA. This CDR3 region has 15 residues. DNA for the CDR3: TGTGCCAGCAGCCCCCAGGGGGGATCTTACAATGAGCAGTTCTTC. Protein sequence: CASSPQGGSYNEQFF.

The rearrangement links TRBV30 to TRBJ2-1, with 10 bases fitting TRBD1. Losses at the gene ends were 7 bases for V and 5 bases for J; bases not matched to a gene: 5. This CDR3 has 13 residues. The germline CDR1 and CDR2 sequences are GTSNPN and SVGIG (reference sequence). The CDR3 coding sequence is TGTGCCTCCGGTGGGACAGGGGACAATGAGCAGTTCTTC. It encodes CASGGTGDNEQFF.

The rearrangement links TRBV4-1 to TRBJ1-5; D is uncertain. The CDR3 is 13 residues long. The germline CDR1 and CDR2 sequences are MGHRA and YSYEKL. V gave up 4 bases and J gave up 8 bases, with 12 bases separating them. The CDR3 sequence is CASSRAPNEPQHF. CDR3 DNA sequence: TGCGCCAGCAGCCGGGCCCCGAACGAGCCCCAGCATTTT.

V is TRBV5-8 and J is TRBJ1-1; weak D call: TRBD1 (5 bases). This CDR3 comprises 14 residues. Trimming cost V 2 bases and J 0 bases, with 8 bases left between them. Looked up from germline, CDR1 is SGHTS and CDR2 is YDEGEE. CDR3 DNA: TGTGCCAGCAGCTTAAGACAGCTGAACACTGAAGCTTTCTTT. Translated: CASSLRQLNTEAFF. Full variable domain (missing parts from reference TRBV5-8 and TRBJ1-1): EAGVTQSPTHLIKTRGQQATLRCSPISGHTSVYWYQQALGLGLQFLLWYDEGEERNRGNFPPRFSGRQFPNYSSELNVNALELEDSALYLCASSLRQLNTEAFFGQGTRLTVV.

This clonotype came up a few times. The genes are TRBV11-2 and TRBJ2-5; D remains ambiguous. V was clipped by 2 bases and J by 2 bases, with 3 bases between them. Per the germline V gene, CDR1 is SGHAT and CDR2 is FQNNGV. The CDR3 runs to 12 residues. The CDR3: CASSLLQETQYF. The CDR3 coding sequence is TGTGCCAGCAGCTTATTACAAGAGACCCAGTACTTC.

This clonotype was seen more than once but under ten times. One end of the junction is discordant with germline, which a read error may explain. V is TRBV4-1 and J is TRBJ2-1, with D possibly matching TRBD2 (5 bases). In germline, CDR1 is MGHRA, CDR2 YSYEKL. The CDR3 is 16 amino acids. The CDR3 here is CASSQPRKDSYNEQFF. The DNA of the CDR3 is TGTGCCAGCAGCCAACCTCGTAAGGACTCTTACAATGAGCAGTTCTTC.

The chain recombines TRBV20-1 with TRBJ1-5; D may be TRBD1 (5 bases). Germline V gene data show CDR1 as DFQATT and CDR2 as SNEGSKA (reference sequence). CDR3 length: 16 amino acids. Trimming removed 4 bases from V and 0 bases from J, with 16 bases in between. CDR3 coding DNA: TGCAGTGCTAATTCCGGGACGCGATATAGCAATCAGCCCCAGCATTTT. Its translation is CSANSGTRYSNQPQHF.

The gene calls are TRBV28 and TRBJ1-1; D may be TRBD1 (5 bases). Germline lookup yields CDR1 MDHEN and CDR2 SYDVKM. This CDR3 is 12 amino acids long. With 4 bases removed from V and 9 bases from J, the gap between germline ends came to 12 bases. CDR3 region: CASSSGGAKAFF. Written as DNA, the CDR3 is TGTGCCAGCAGTTCTGGGGGTGCGAAAGCTTTCTTT.